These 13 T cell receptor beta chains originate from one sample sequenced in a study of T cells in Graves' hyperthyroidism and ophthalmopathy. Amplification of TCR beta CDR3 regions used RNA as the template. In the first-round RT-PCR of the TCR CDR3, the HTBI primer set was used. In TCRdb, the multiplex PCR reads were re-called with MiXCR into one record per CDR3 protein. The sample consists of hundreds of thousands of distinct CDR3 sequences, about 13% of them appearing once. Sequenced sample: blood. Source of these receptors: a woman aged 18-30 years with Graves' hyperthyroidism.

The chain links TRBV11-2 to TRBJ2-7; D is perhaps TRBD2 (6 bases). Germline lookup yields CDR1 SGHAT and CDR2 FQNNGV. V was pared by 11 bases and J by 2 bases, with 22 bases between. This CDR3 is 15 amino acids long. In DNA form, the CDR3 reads TGTGCCGACCCCTTAGCGGAGGGGACCCCCTACGAGCAGTACTTC. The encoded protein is CADPLAEGTPYEQYF.

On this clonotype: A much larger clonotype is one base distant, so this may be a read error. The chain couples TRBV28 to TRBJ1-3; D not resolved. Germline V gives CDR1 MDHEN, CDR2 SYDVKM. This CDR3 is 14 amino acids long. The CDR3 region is CAGSNMRSGNTIYF. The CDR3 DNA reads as TGTGCCGGCAGTAACATGCGAAGTGGAAACACCATATATTTT.

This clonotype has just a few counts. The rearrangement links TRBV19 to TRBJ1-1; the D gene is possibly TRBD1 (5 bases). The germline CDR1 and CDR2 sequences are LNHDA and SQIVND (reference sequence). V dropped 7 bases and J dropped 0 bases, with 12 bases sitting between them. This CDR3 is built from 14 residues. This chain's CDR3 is CASNPGPMNTEAFF. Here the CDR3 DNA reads TGTGCCAGTAACCCAGGGCCGATGAACACTGAAGCTTTCTTT.

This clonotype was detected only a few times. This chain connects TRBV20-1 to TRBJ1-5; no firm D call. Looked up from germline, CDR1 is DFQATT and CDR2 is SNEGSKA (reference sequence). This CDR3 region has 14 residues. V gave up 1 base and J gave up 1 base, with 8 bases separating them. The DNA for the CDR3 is TGCAGTGCTAGAGTACGCGGGAGCAATCAGCCCCAGCATTTT. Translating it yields CSARVRGSNQPQHF.

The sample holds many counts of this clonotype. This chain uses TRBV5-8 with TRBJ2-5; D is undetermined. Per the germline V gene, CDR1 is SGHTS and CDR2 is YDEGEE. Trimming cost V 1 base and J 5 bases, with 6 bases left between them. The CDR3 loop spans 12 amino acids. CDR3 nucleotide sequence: TGTGCCAGCAGCTTGTTGGTGGAGACCCAGTACTTC. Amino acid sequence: CASSLLVETQYF.

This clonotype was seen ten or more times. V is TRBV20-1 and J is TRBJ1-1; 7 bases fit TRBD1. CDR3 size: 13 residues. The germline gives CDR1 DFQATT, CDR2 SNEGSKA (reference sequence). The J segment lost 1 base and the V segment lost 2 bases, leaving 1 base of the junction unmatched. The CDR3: CSARRTGNTEAFF. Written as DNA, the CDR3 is TGCAGTGCTAGAAGGACAGGGAACACTGAAGCTTTCTTT.

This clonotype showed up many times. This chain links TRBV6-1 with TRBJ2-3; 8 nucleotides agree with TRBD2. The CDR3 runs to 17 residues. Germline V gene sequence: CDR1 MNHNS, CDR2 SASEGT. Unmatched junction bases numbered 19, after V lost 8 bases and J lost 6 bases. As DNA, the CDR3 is TGTGCCAGCCCCCCTCCGGGGGGGAAAGGGAAAAAGGATACGCAGTATTTT. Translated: CASPPPGGKGKKDTQYF.

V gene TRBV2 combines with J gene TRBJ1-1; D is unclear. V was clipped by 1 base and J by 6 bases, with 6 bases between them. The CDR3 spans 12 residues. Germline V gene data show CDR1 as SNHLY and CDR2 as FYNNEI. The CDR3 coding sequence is TGTGCCAGCAGTGAAGGAGGCCCTGAAGCTTTCTTT. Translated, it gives CASSEGGPEAFF.

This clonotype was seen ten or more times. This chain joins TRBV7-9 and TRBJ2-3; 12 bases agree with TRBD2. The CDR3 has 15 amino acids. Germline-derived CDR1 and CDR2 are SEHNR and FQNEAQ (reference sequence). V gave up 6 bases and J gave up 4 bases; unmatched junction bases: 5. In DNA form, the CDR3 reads TGTGCCAGCAGTCCGGCTAGCGGGGGGGCAGATACGCAGTATTTT. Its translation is CASSPASGGADTQYF.

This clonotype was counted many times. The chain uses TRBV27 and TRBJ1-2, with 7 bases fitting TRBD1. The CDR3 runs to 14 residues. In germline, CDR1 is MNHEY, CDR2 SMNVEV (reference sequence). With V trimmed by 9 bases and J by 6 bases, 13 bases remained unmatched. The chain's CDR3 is CASQDSTGYHGYTF. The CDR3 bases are TGTGCCAGTCAAGACTCGACAGGGTATCATGGCTACACCTTC.

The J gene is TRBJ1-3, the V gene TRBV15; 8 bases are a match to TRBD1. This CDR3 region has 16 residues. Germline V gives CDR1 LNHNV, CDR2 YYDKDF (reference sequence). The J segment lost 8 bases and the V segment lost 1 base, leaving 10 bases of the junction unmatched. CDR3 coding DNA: TGTGCCACCAGCAGAGGCGGACAGGGAATACGGGACACCATATATTTT. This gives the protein CATSRGGQGIRDTIYF.

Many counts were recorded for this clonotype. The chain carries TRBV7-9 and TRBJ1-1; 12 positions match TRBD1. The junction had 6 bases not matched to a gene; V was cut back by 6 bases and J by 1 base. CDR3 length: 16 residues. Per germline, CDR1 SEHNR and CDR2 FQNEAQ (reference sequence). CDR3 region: CASRGTGGKKNTEAFF. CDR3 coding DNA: TGTGCCAGCAGGGGGACAGGGGGCAAGAAGAACACTGAAGCTTTCTTT.

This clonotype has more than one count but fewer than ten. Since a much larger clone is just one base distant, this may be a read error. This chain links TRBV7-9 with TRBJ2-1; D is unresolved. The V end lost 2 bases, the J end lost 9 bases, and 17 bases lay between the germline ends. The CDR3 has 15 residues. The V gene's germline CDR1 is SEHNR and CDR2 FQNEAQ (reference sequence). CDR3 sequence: CASSLSVGSRGEQFF. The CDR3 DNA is TGTGCCAGCAGCTTATCTGTAGGTAGCCGCGGTGAGCAGTTCTTC.